The present T cell receptor (beta chain) was sequenced within a study of radiotherapy plus CTLA-4 blockade in lung cancer. Notes on the study in general: Blood TCR clones of tumor origin expanded after radiotherapy plus ipilimumab.

Profiling relied on immunoSEQ multiplex PCR, and the TCRdb table lists in-frame clones only, not all of them. This sample has more than 65,000 clones, with around 86% found just once. This clone was seen a handful of times. Antigen unknown. Germline assignment: CDR1 SNHLY and CDR2 FYNNEI. The length of the CDR3 is 14 residues. Trimming left V 4 bases short and J 0 bases short, with 9 bases between. The sample here was peripheral blood, taken from a patient treated with radiotherapy plus ipilimumab. The genes are TRBV2 and TRBJ1-2, with D possibly TRBD1 on 6 matching bases. The sequence derives from a human donor with non-small cell lung cancer who had stable disease on radiotherapy plus ipilimumab. The CDR3: CASSGQVSNYGYTF. In DNA, the CDR3 is TGTGCCAGCAGTGGACAGGTCTCTAACTATGGCTACACCTTC.